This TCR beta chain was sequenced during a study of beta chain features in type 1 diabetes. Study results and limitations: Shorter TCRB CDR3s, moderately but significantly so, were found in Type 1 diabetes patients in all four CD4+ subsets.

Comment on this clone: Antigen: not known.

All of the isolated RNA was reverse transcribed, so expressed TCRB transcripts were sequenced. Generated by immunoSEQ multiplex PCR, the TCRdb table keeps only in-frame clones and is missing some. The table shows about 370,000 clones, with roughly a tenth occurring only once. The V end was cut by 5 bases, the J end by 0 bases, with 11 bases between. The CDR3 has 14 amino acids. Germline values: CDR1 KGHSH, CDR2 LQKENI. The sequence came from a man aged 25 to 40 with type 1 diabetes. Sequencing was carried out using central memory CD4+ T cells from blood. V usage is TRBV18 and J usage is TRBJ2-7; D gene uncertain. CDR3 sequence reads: CASSTDGSSYEQYF. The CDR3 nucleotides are TGTGCCAGCTCAACGGACGGCTCCTCCTACGAGCAGTACTTC.